One T cell receptor (beta chain) is described in this entry. Looked up from germline, CDR1 is LGHNA and CDR2 is YSLEER. Trimming pared 0 bases from V and 5 bases from J, leaving 14 bases between. This CDR3 contains 15 residues. Described treatment: over 15 received Ad26.COV2.S at low or high dose, single or two shots; 5 received placebo; per-sample allocation not given. The samples were gathered on day 63 after the first injection of vaccine or placebo. This specimen comes from a study of Ad26.COV2.S vaccination and SARS-CoV-2 variants. Whole-study context: Intramuscular Ad26.COV2.S at 5x10^10 or 1x10^11 viral particles.

Libraries were prepared by immunoSEQ multiplex PCR; TCRdb keeps only in-frame clonotypes and omits some of them. The sample includes around 380,000 clones, about nine tenths of them seen just once. Source: peripheral blood, taken in a trial of Ad26.COV2.S vaccine versus placebo. The V call is TRBV4-3, the J call TRBJ2-7; D gene unclear. The clonotype comes from a person aged 18-65 years who received the Ad26.COV2.S COVID-19 vaccine or a placebo. The CDR3 DNA sequence: TGCGCCAGCAGCCAAGATATAACACGTTGGAACGAGCAGTACTTC. It translates to CASSQDITRWNEQYF.